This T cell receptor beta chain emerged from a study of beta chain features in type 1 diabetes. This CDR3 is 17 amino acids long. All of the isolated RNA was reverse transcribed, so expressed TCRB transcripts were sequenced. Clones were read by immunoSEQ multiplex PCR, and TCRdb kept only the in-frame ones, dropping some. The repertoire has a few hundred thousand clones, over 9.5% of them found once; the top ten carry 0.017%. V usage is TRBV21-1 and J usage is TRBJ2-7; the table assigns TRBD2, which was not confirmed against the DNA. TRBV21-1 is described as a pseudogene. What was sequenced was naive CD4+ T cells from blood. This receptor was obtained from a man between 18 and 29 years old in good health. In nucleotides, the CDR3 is TGTGCCAGCAGCAAAGCGCGGAAAACTAGCGCTTCCTACGAGCAGTACTTC. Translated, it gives CASSKARKTSASYEQYF.